A single count supports the clone carrying this TCR beta chain. This sample is part of a study of blood T cell repertoires in COVID-19. The overall study: The cDNA or gDNA used as material had been derived from T cells, B-cell-depleted T cells, or PBMCs.

The CDR3 runs 15 residues. J gave up 4 bases and V 4 bases, and 5 bases lay outside the gene matches. Germline V gives CDR1 SGHNT, CDR2 YYREEE (reference sequence). The data were produced by immunoSEQ multiplex PCR, yet TCRdb's version contains in-frame clones alone and is incomplete. The data hold 140,000 or so clones, with 65% to 90% observed a single time. The rearrangement joins TRBV5-4 to TRBJ2-5; 12 bases fit TRBD2. Input material: peripheral blood. The clonotype comes from a man between 50 and 59 years old with acute or convalescent COVID-19. The CDR3 protein is CASSPSGGAGETQYF. CDR3 nucleotides: TGTGCCAGCAGCCCTAGCGGGGGGGCGGGAGAGACCCAGTACTTC.